Here is one T cell receptor beta chain with its context. Its cognate antigen has yet to be identified. No clone much larger than this one lies a single base away; base qualities are absent. This record comes from a study of blood T cell repertoires in COVID-19 (dated by TCRdb to 2020 to 2022). General notes on the study: Samples from collaborators originated in the United States, Italy and Spain and spanned both the acute and convalescent phases of COVID-19. The repertoires were released in a freely available public database intended as a resource for research on the immune response to SARS-CoV-2. HLA class I and class II types, where available, came from metadata supplied by the sample provider rather than from assay-based typing. The prospective study material was composed of cDNA or gDNA derived from T cells, B-cell-depleted T cells, or PBMCs. The samples were drawn from two sources: the first 160 participants of the ongoing ImmuneRACE study, and fewer than 1,500 subjects contributed by 6 global collaborators. Deeply sampled blood TCRbeta repertoires from subjects exposed to, actively infected with, or recovered from COVID-19 were included in the dataset. Nearly every sample came with metadata listing a de-identified subject ID, COVID-19 status, age in years and sex. What the work shows at the level of the full study, not this receptor alone: The quantity of clinical and demographic metadata differed by source and by participant and was supplied without curation.

The CDR3 contains 16 residues, cysteine and phenylalanine counted. The sequence is cut down to CDR3 DNA, 48 bases in frame from base 1. Germline trimming amounts to 3 bases on V and 6 bases on J, with 14 as the count of junction bases outside the gene matches. The germline V gene (reference sequence) supplies CDR1 DFQATT and CDR2 SNEGSKA. The collaborating institutions used their own protocols to collect whole blood in K2EDTA tubes. For TCRbeta analysis, collaborators shipped samples in one of three forms: frozen whole blood, isolated PBMCs, or DNA extracted from either of those sample types. TCRbeta CDR3 regions were amplified from genomic DNA using the immunoSEQ Assay, a bias-controlled multiplex PCR. The authors' analysis ran thus. The number of nucleated cells in each sample was estimated by amplification of reference gene primers within the assay. To quantify the absolute abundance of each unique TCRbeta CDR3 rearrangement, sequence reads were collapsed and filtered. For each sample, productive Simpson clonality was calculated as the square root of Simpson's diversity index over productive rearrangements. TCRdb stores this immuneACCESS table with in-frame sequences only. Part of the clones is absent; in the studies checked, under half of the shortfall reflects unresolved V genes, and no reason is known for the rest. The V and J calls and clone size come from that table; D and trimming were worked out from the DNA. This sample lists a few hundred thousand clones; about 87% were detected once. Clones ranked in the top ten supply 1.5% to 2% of the sample.

The rearranged chain carries TRBV20-1 and TRBJ2-3, with TRBD2 identical over 8 junction bases. What was sequenced was peripheral blood. The origin of this receptor is an older man with acute or convalescent COVID-19. The nucleotide sequence is given as TGCAGTGCTAGTGATTCTGGGCCGGGAGGGTCTGATACGCAGTATTTT. The translation is CSASDSGPGGSDTQYF.